This TCR beta chain was observed in a study of vaccination effects on CD4 cells after COVID-19. Looking at the study overall: Sequencing in the ViraFEST assay came after antigen-specific CD4+ T cells had been expanded with viral peptide pools, which were used to stimulate PBMC. Overall study findings and caveats: Clones arising from infection and from vaccination showed marked clonal contraction late after vaccination. The vaccine-induced clones of healthy vaccinees included only 1 of 255 that cross-reacted with common cold coronaviruses.

For this clone: The antigen is not known.

The germline CDR1 and CDR2 sequences are MDHEN and SYDVKM. V shed 4 bases and J shed 0 bases, with 19 bases lying between them. The CDR3 length is 18 residues. CD4+ T cells were isolated after around ten days of culture. No vaccinee had earlier SARS-CoV-2 infection, and nucleocapsid antibodies were negative. Using immunoSEQ multiplex PCR, the repertoire was profiled, and TCRdb retains in-frame clones only, with some absent. The sample comprises some 39,000 clones, more than 75% of which are singletons, and less than 3.5% rests with the top ten. The sample here was CD4+ T cells from PBMCs cultured without peptide, taken before COVID-19 vaccination. The TCR sequence derives from a human donor who received a COVID-19 vaccine. The chain recombines TRBV28 with TRBJ1-3; D call uncertain. CDR3 in amino acids: CASSSSPPPGVSGNTIYF. DNA of the CDR3: TGTGCCAGCAGTTCTTCCCCACCCCCAGGCGTCTCTGGAAACACCATATATTTT.